This section outlines one T cell receptor (beta chain) sequence together with its context. Libraries were prepared by immunoSEQ multiplex PCR; TCRdb keeps only in-frame clonotypes and omits some of them. The table includes about 130,000 clones, 70% to 90% detected once. The data originate from a study of cytotoxic CD8 clonotypes in ibrutinib-treated CLL. Trimming cost V 5 bases and J 2 bases, with 12 bases left between them. The germline gives CDR1 SQVTM, CDR2 ANQGSEA. CDR3 length: 13 residues. This TCR was sampled from a human donor with chronic lymphocytic leukemia. Sequences were derived from PBMCs, sampled after 24 months of ibrutinib treatment. The rearrangement links TRBV29-1 to TRBJ1-1; D not resolved. The chain's CDR3 is CSVRNGVNTEAFF. CDR3 nucleotide sequence: TGCAGCGTTAGAAACGGGGTTAACACTGAAGCTTTCTTT.